These 8 T cell receptor beta chains originate from one sample sequenced in a study of identifying expanded T cells in peripheral blood. Using immunoSEQ multiplex PCR, the repertoire was profiled, and TCRdb retains in-frame clones only, with some absent. Altogether about 53,000 clones are present, approximately 80% being singletons, with the ten largest covering around a sixth. The sample comprised blood. These receptor sequences come from a person between 18 and 75 years old in good health.

The chain carries TRBV6-5 and TRBJ1-1; 7 bases are a match to TRBD1. The CDR3 length is 13 residues. V shed 0 bases and J 12 bases; nucleotides not matched to a gene: 7. The germline gives CDR1 MNHEY, CDR2 SVGAGI. The CDR3 is CASSYSGTAVTFF. The CDR3 bases are TGTGCCAGCAGTTACTCGGGGACAGCCGTAACTTTCTTT.

V is TRBV4-2 and J is TRBJ2-3; no firm D call. CDR1 is LGHNA, CDR2 YNFKEQ, per germline. CDR3 size: 13 residues. V was shortened by 3 bases and J by 3 bases, with 7 bases between the two germline ends. This CDR3 is CASSQALTDTQYF. The CDR3 region has the DNA TGTGCCAGCAGCCAGGCCCTAACAGATACGCAGTATTTT.

The chain carries TRBV6-1 and TRBJ1-3, with unresolved D. The CDR3 contains 11 residues. CDR1 and CDR2 (germline): MNHNS, SASEGT. V shed 10 bases and J shed 2 bases, with 6 bases lying between them. CDR3 bases: TGTGCCACCCAGACTGGAAACACCATATATTTT. Its translation: CATQTGNTIYF.

The chain couples TRBV19 to TRBJ2-1; maybe TRBD2 (6 bases). Germline V lookup: CDR1 LNHDA, CDR2 SQIVND (reference sequence). This CDR3 comprises 12 residues. Trimming left V 9 bases short and J 3 bases short, with 9 bases between. DNA for the CDR3: TGTGCCAGCGGGGGTGGCTACAATGAGCAGTTCTTC. Protein sequence: CASGGGYNEQFF.

The chain carries TRBV19 and TRBJ1-6; D call uncertain. Trimming removed 3 bases from V and 5 bases from J, with 11 bases in between. Germline V gives CDR1 LNHDA, CDR2 SQIVND (reference sequence). This CDR3 contains 15 residues. The CDR3 is CASSMGGRNNSPLHF. In DNA form, the CDR3 reads TGTGCCAGTAGTATGGGTGGACGGAATAATTCACCCCTCCACTTT.

Worth noting for this clone: The DNA is left out, because the CDR3 cannot be placed on it with certainty; the CDR3 is given as TCRdb lists it. The CDR3 sequence: CASSTSYRVLEAFF. The chain recombines TRBV10-2 with TRBJ1-1; the table gives TRBD1 as D, unverified against the DNA. The CDR3 region is 14 residues in length, termini included. Germline values: CDR1 WSHSY, CDR2 SAAADI.

The DNA for the CDR3 is TGCGCCAGCAGCCCTGTGACCGGGACTAGCGGAGGGGAGCTGTTTTTT. Protein: CASSPVTGTSGGELFF. The chain is built from TRBV4-1 and TRBJ2-2, with TRBD2 matching 11 bases. Germline assignment: CDR1 MGHRA and CDR2 YSYEKL. V gave up 4 bases and J gave up 8 bases; unmatched junction bases: 9. The CDR3 is 16 amino acids.

The rearrangement uses TRBV4-1 and TRBJ2-2, with 9 bases fitting TRBD2. V shed 3 bases, J shed 3 bases, and the junction held 8 bases outside the gene matches. The CDR3 sequence is 17 residues long. Per germline, CDR1 MGHRA and CDR2 YSYEKL. The CDR3 sequence: CASSHPFSGGYTGELFF. The CDR3, as DNA: TGCGCCAGCAGCCACCCTTTTAGCGGGGGATACACCGGGGAGCTGTTTTTT.